This T cell receptor (beta chain) was observed in a study of OX40 agonist ivuxolimab in advanced cancers. Sequencing used immunoSEQ multiplex PCR; TCRdb keeps in-frame clones, though not all of them. Of tens of thousands of clones in the sample, around 88% were seen once. The CDR3 is made up of 16 amino acids. Germline V CDR1 and CDR2: KGHSH, LQKENI. Trimming shortened V by 2 bases and J by 0 bases, and 13 bases separated the two germline ends. The chain is built from TRBV18 and TRBJ1-1, with D hard to call. This specimen was CD4+ or CD8+ T cells sorted from blood, taken in a trial of the OX40 agonist ivuxolimab. This sequence was found in an adult with an advanced solid tumor such as melanoma, head and neck, liver or kidney cancer. The CDR3 DNA follows: TGTGCCAGCTCACCAGGGGTAGGGAACATGAACACTGAAGCTTTCTTT. Translation gives CASSPGVGNMNTEAFF. The variable domain in full, completed from reference TRBV18 and TRBJ1-1, reads NAGVMQNPRHLVRRRGQEARLRCSPMKGHSHVYWYRQLPEEGLKFMVYLQKENIIDESGMPKERFSAEFPKEGPSILRIQQVVRGDSAAYFCASSPGVGNMNTEAFFGQGTRLTVV.